Listed below are T cell receptor beta chains from one sample, sequenced in a study of CD8+CD57+ T cells in acquired aplastic anemia. One entry per CDR3 protein results from TCRdb running MiXCR on the reads. The sample lists roughly 150,000 distinct CDR3 sequences; around 45% were seen once. Material for sequencing was sorted CD4+, CD8+, or CD8+CD57+ T cells (not recorded which) from PBMCs. The source of these receptors is a human donor in good health. Each CDR3 is given with its conserved first and last residue. D genes are given only for firm matches. Rows give clone size only sometimes, using once, few, many, or a class for an expanded clone.

CDR3: CSAREADTQYF
DNA: TGCAGTGCTAGAGAAGCAGATACGCAGTATTTT
D: -
J: TRBJ2-3
V: TRBV20-1
size: few
length: 11

CDR3: CASSFTSGGQNFSYEQYF
DNA: TGTGCCAGTAGTTTTACTAGCGGGGGGCAGAACTTTTCCTACGAGCAGTACTTC
D: TRBD2
J: TRBJ2-7
V: TRBV19
size: -
length: 18

CDR3: CASSHQRNEKLFF
DNA: TGTGCCAGTAGTCATCAACGGAATGAAAAACTGTTTTTT
D: -
J: TRBJ1-4
V: TRBV19
size: -
length: 13

CDR3: CASSLAPLAGGNTGELFF
DNA: TGTGCCAGCAGCTTAGCGCCACTAGCGGGAGGGAACACCGGGGAGCTGTTTTTT
D: TRBD2
J: TRBJ2-2
V: TRBV12-3/TRBV12-4
size: many
length: 18

CDR3: CASSEVGPNYGYTF
DNA: TGTGCCAGCAGTGAAGTCGGACCCAACTATGGCTACACCTTC
D: -
J: TRBJ1-2
V: TRBV6-1
size: many
length: 14

CDR3: CSAASPGLAGGRTYEQYF
DNA: TGCAGTGCTGCCTCCCCGGGACTAGCGGGGGGCCGGACCTACGAGCAGTACTTC
D: TRBD2
J: TRBJ2-7
V: TRBV20-1
size: many
length: 18

CDR3: CATRTGGRAPNQPQHF
DNA: TGTGCCACTCGCACAGGGGGTAGGGCCCCCAATCAGCCCCAGCATTTT
D: TRBD1
J: TRBJ1-5
V: TRBV15
size: many
length: 16

CDR3: CASHSGGAKYNEQFF
DNA: TGTGCCAGCCATAGCGGGGGGGCGAAATACAATGAGCAGTTCTTC
D: TRBD2
J: TRBJ2-1
V: TRBV7-2
size: many
length: 15

CDR3: CATSTGQTPEAFF
DNA: TGTGCCACCAGCACTGGACAGACACCTGAAGCTTTCTTT
D: -
J: TRBJ1-1
V: TRBV15
size: -
length: 13

CDR3: CASSAGTGGFGEQFF
DNA: TGTGCCAGCAGCGCTGGGACAGGGGGCTTTGGTGAGCAGTTCTTC
D: TRBD1
J: TRBJ2-1
V: TRBV11-3
size: -
length: 15

CDR3: CASSLVGGDTDTQYF
DNA: TGTGCCAGCAGCTTAGTTGGAGGGGACACAGATACGCAGTATTTT
D: -
J: TRBJ2-3
V: TRBV11-2
size: few
length: 15

CDR3: CASSLSQRETQYF
DNA: TGTGCCAGTAGTTTAAGTCAAAGGGAGACCCAGTACTTC
D: -
J: TRBJ2-5
V: TRBV19
size: many
length: 13

CDR3: CSARGISGPTQETQYF
DNA: TGCAGTGCTAGAGGTATAAGCGGGCCTACGCAAGAGACCCAGTACTTC
D: -
J: TRBJ2-5
V: TRBV20-1
size: -
length: 16

CDR3: CASKGVDRAGQPQHF
DNA: TGTGCCTCCAAGGGGGTCGACAGGGCAGGACAGCCCCAGCATTTT
D: TRBD1
J: TRBJ1-5
V: TRBV10-3
size: medium-sized
length: 15

CDR3: CASSEQQGRLWGQYF
DNA: TGTGCCAGCAGCGAGCAACAGGGGCGGCTGTGGGGGCAGTATTTT
D: TRBD1
J: TRBJ2-3
V: TRBV11-2
size: -
length: 15

CDR3: CATSDLSTSGGYTQYF
DNA: TGTGCCACCAGTGATTTGAGTACTAGCGGGGGATATACGCAGTATTTT
D: TRBD2
J: TRBJ2-3
V: TRBV24-1
size: -
length: 16

CDR3: CASSPGTTEAFF
DNA: TGTGCCAGCTCACCAGGGACTACTGAAGCTTTCTTT
D: -
J: TRBJ1-1
V: TRBV18
size: -
length: 12

CDR3: CASTAHGLANTYEQYF
DNA: TGTGCCAGCACTGCCCACGGACTAGCGAATACCTACGAGCAGTACTTC
D: TRBD2
J: TRBJ2-7
V: TRBV12-3/TRBV12-4
size: many
length: 16

CDR3: CASSYRDSMTNYGYTF
DNA: TGTGCCAGCAGTTATCGGGACAGCATGACTAACTATGGCTACACCTTC
D: TRBD1
J: TRBJ1-2
V: TRBV6-9
size: -
length: 16

CDR3: CASSNVLQETQYF
DNA: TGTGCCAGCAGCAACGTTCTTCAAGAGACCCAGTACTTC
D: -
J: TRBJ2-5
V: TRBV7-6
size: -
length: 13

CDR3: CASSFGQIRGSDEQFF
DNA: TGCGCCAGCAGCTTTGGACAAATAAGAGGGAGTGATGAGCAGTTCTTC
D: -
J: TRBJ2-1
V: TRBV5-1
size: -
length: 16

CDR3: CASSTGQSTQETQYF
DNA: TGTGCCAGCAGCACCGGACAGTCGACTCAAGAGACCCAGTACTTC
D: -
J: TRBJ2-5
V: TRBV5-8
size: many
length: 15

CDR3: CASSVENTEAFF
DNA: TGTGCCAGCAGCGTCGAAAACACTGAAGCTTTCTTT
D: -
J: TRBJ1-1
V: TRBV9
size: -
length: 12

CDR3: CASSPCGASTDTQYF
DNA: TGTGCCAGCAGCCCATGCGGGGCTAGCACAGATACGCAGTATTTT
D: -
J: TRBJ2-3
V: TRBV7-9
size: -
length: 15

CDR3: CASSPREATGELFF
DNA: TGTGCCAGCAGCCCCCGGGAGGCGACCGGGGAGCTGTTTTTT
D: TRBD2
J: TRBJ2-2
V: TRBV5-5
size: many
length: 14

CDR3: CASSTPGGRVHEQYF
DNA: TGTGCCAGCAGTACCCCAGGGGGGAGGGTCCACGAGCAGTACTTC
D: -
J: TRBJ2-7
V: TRBV6-1
size: -
length: 15

CDR3: CASSQTGGHEQYF
DNA: TGCGCCAGCAGCCAGACGGGGGGGCACGAGCAGTACTTC
D: TRBD2
J: TRBJ2-7
V: TRBV5-1
size: -
length: 13

CDR3: CATSDPHTGEAGYTF
DNA: TGTGCCACCAGTGATCCGCACACGGGGGAGGCTGGCTACACCTTC
D: -
J: TRBJ1-2
V: TRBV24-1
size: -
length: 15

CDR3: CATSDFRDQPQHF
DNA: TGTGCCACCAGTGATTTTAGAGATCAGCCCCAGCATTTT
D: -
J: TRBJ1-5
V: TRBV24-1
size: many
length: 13

CDR3: CSASRDKETQYF
DNA: TGCAGTGCGTCCCGGGATAAAGAGACCCAGTACTTC
D: -
J: TRBJ2-5
V: TRBV20-1
size: many
length: 12

CDR3: CASREIAGGTYEQYF
DNA: TGTGCCAGCAGGGAGATAGCGGGAGGGACCTACGAGCAGTACTTC
D: TRBD2
J: TRBJ2-7
V: TRBV11-2
size: -
length: 15

CDR3: CASMRDRSLNTEAFF
DNA: TGTGCCAGTATGAGGGACAGAAGCTTGAACACTGAAGCTTTCTTT
D: TRBD1
J: TRBJ1-1
V: TRBV19
size: many
length: 15

CDR3: CATIPGQGNNEQFF
DNA: TGCGCCACCATACCGGGACAGGGGAACAATGAGCAGTTCTTC
D: TRBD1
J: TRBJ2-1
V: TRBV5-1
size: -
length: 14

CDR3: CSALEVNTEAFF
DNA: TGCAGTGCGCTCGAAGTGAACACTGAAGCTTTCTTT
D: -
J: TRBJ1-1
V: TRBV20-1
size: -
length: 12

CDR3: CASRPTSGGPFEQYF
DNA: TGTGCCAGCAGACCCACTAGCGGGGGGCCATTTGAGCAGTACTTC
D: TRBD2
J: TRBJ2-7
V: TRBV28
size: -
length: 15

CDR3: CASSSGGSAGQPQHF
DNA: TGTGCCAGCTCAAGCGGGGGCTCGGCCGGTCAGCCCCAGCATTTT
D: -
J: TRBJ1-5
V: TRBV9
size: many
length: 15

CDR3: CATSRAGNPSYEQYF
DNA: TGTGCCACCAGCAGAGCGGGCAACCCCTCCTACGAGCAGTACTTC
D: -
J: TRBJ2-7
V: TRBV15
size: -
length: 15

CDR3: CASSLDRSEKLFF
DNA: TGTGCCAGCAGTCTGGACAGGAGTGAAAAACTGTTTTTT
D: TRBD1
J: TRBJ1-4
V: TRBV7-8
size: many
length: 13

CDR3: CASRRQLNTEAFF
DNA: TGTGCCAGCAGAAGACAGTTGAACACTGAAGCTTTCTTT
D: -
J: TRBJ1-1
V: TRBV7-9
size: -
length: 13

CDR3: CASSQEYTQYF
DNA: TGTGCCAGCAGCCAAGAGTATACGCAGTATTTT
D: -
J: TRBJ2-3
V: TRBV7-2
size: -
length: 11

CDR3: CASTPDFWAGLHNKQLF
DNA: TGTGCCAGTACTCCTGACTTTTGGGCGGGACTTCACAATAAGCAGCTCTTC
D: -
J: TRBJ2-1
V: TRBV19
size: -
length: 17

CDR3: CATSSLNRGRQETQYF
DNA: TGTGCCACCAGCAGCCTGAACAGGGGACGACAAGAGACCCAGTACTTC
D: TRBD1
J: TRBJ2-5
V: TRBV15
size: -
length: 16

CDR3: CASSSPQSSYNSPLHF
DNA: TGTGCCAGCAGTTCTCCCCAAAGCTCCTATAATTCACCCCTCCACTTT
D: -
J: TRBJ1-6
V: TRBV2
size: -
length: 16

CDR3: CASSSPGTSGTKGTDTQYF
DNA: TGTGCCAGCAGCTCCCCCGGGACTAGCGGGACGAAAGGCACAGATACGCAGTATTTT
D: TRBD2
J: TRBJ2-3
V: TRBV7-1
size: many
length: 19

CDR3: CASRGQGANSYEQYF
DNA: TGTGCCAGCAGGGGACAGGGGGCAAACTCCTACGAGCAGTACTTC
D: TRBD1
J: TRBJ2-7
V: TRBV28
size: -
length: 15

CDR3: CASSLGGGGAQETQYF
DNA: TGTGCCAGCAGCCTCGGTGGCGGGGGGGCCCAAGAGACCCAGTACTTC
D: TRBD2
J: TRBJ2-5
V: TRBV7-2
size: -
length: 16

CDR3: CASSLDSLGWDTQYF
DNA: TGTGCCAGCAGCTTAGATTCCCTGGGGTGGGATACGCAGTATTTT
D: -
J: TRBJ2-3
V: TRBV11-2
size: -
length: 15

CDR3: CASSEEQGAGELFF
DNA: TGTGCCAGCAGTGAAGAACAGGGAGCCGGGGAGCTGTTTTTT
D: -
J: TRBJ2-2
V: TRBV2
size: -
length: 14

CDR3: CASRLAGLYNEQFF
DNA: TGTGCCAGCAGACTAGCGGGACTCTACAATGAGCAGTTCTTC
D: TRBD2
J: TRBJ2-1
V: TRBV11-1
size: -
length: 14

CDR3: CASSLRGAGYEQYF
DNA: TGTGCCAGCAGCTTACGGGGGGCGGGCTACGAGCAGTACTTC
D: -
J: TRBJ2-7
V: TRBV5-5
size: few
length: 14

CDR3: CATSEDGNYGYTF
DNA: TGTGCCACCAGTGAGGACGGAAACTATGGCTACACCTTC
D: -
J: TRBJ1-2
V: TRBV24-1
size: -
length: 13

CDR3: CASSLGFPYGYTF
DNA: TGTGCCAGCAGCTTGGGGTTTCCTTATGGCTACACCTTC
D: -
J: TRBJ1-2
V: TRBV5-6
size: many
length: 13

CDR3: CATSLGGGGRGNEQFF
DNA: TGTGCCACGTCATTGGGAGGAGGAGGGAGGGGCAATGAGCAGTTCTTC
D: TRBD2
J: TRBJ2-1
V: TRBV25-1
size: many
length: 16